This TCR beta chain appears in the sequencing data of a study of early T cells in non-severe SARS-CoV-2 infection. Study-wide background: Sequencing of unsorted whole blood was done on bulk RNA, leaving chains unpaired. General study findings and limits: VDJdb matches were skewed toward anti-spike CD8 T cell responses.

V lost 6 bases and J 5 bases, leaving 7 bases between the germline ends. The CDR3 has 11 residues. Germline lookup yields CDR1 SGHRS and CDR2 YFSETQ. Worth noting for this clonotype: Its antigen is undetermined.

TCRdb independently ran MiXCR on the 5' RACE reads; one entry per CDR3 protein. The data contain under 100,000 distinct CDR3 sequences, 11% of them singletons. The sequencing sample was made of whole blood. The TCR sequence derives from an adult who was a healthcare worker with PCR-confirmed SARS-CoV-2 infection or an uninfected control (not recorded which). The rearrangement links TRBV5-1 to TRBJ2-3, with D perhaps TRBD2 (6 bases). As DNA, the CDR3 is TGCGCCAGCAAGGGAGGAGATACGCAGTATTTT. Its protein is CASKGGDTQYF. The whole variable domain, remainder taken from reference TRBV5-1 and TRBJ2-3, is KAGVTQTPRYLIKTRGQQVTLSCSPISGHRSVSWYQQTPGQGLQFLFEYFSETQRNKGNFPGRFSGRQFSNSRSEMNVSTLELGDSALYLCASKGGDTQYFGPGTRLTVL.